This is a list of T cell receptor beta chains from one sample in a study of T cells after posttransplantation cyclophosphamide. Produced via immunoSEQ multiplex PCR; TCRdb's table is partial and in-frame only. The table lists 6,500 to 8,000 clones, with no singletons. The material sequenced was PBMCs, taken 94 days after allogeneic stem cell transplant with posttransplant cyclophosphamide. The receptor source for this set is a female patient between 55 and 75 years old who received an allogeneic stem cell transplant from an unrelated donor, was CMV-positive, and had acute GVHD only. A share of the T cells may be of graft donor origin. Both conserved end residues are part of each CDR3. The order of the fields is CDR3 protein, D gene, V gene. The D gene is left open where the match is weak.

cdr3_aa: CASSPRKTGYTGELFF
d_call: NA
v_call: TRBV19

cdr3_aa: CASSLPGYNEQFF
d_call: NA
v_call: TRBV25-1

cdr3_aa: CASSSTGAGNTIYF
d_call: TRBD1
v_call: TRBV6-5

cdr3_aa: CASRDRQGVYGYTF
d_call: NA
v_call: TRBV2

cdr3_aa: CASSPSAGQVDEQFF
d_call: NA
v_call: TRBV7-9

cdr3_aa: CASSPQGDYGYTF
d_call: NA
v_call: TRBV18

cdr3_aa: CASSDRGNQPQHF
d_call: TRBD1
v_call: TRBV19

cdr3_aa: CASSGLKGQNTEAFF
d_call: NA
v_call: TRBV28

cdr3_aa: CASQRGRWQETQYF
d_call: TRBD1
v_call: TRBV27

cdr3_aa: CASSSERVRDYEQYF
d_call: NA
v_call: TRBV6-5

cdr3_aa: CASSQDVGPGGTGELFF
d_call: TRBD2
v_call: TRBV4-3

cdr3_aa: CASSDVQGGMGGGTEAFF
d_call: NA
v_call: TRBV25-1

cdr3_aa: CASSPRTSGGAGDTQYF
d_call: TRBD2
v_call: TRBV7-7

cdr3_aa: CATSDRRQGVSTGELFF
d_call: TRBD1
v_call: TRBV24-1

cdr3_aa: CASSGRGATGELFF
d_call: NA
v_call: TRBV19

cdr3_aa: CASSSGLAVSYEQYF
d_call: TRBD2
v_call: TRBV7-6

cdr3_aa: CASSPTSGGSYNEQFF
d_call: TRBD2
v_call: TRBV5-1

cdr3_aa: CASNLGRGIEKLFF
d_call: NA
v_call: TRBV12-3/TRBV12-4

cdr3_aa: CASSDIPGLALYNEQFF
d_call: NA
v_call: TRBV2

cdr3_aa: CASSLKTISNTGELFF
d_call: NA
v_call: TRBV18

cdr3_aa: CASRNMGAGEQYF
d_call: NA
v_call: TRBV6-2/TRBV6-3

cdr3_aa: CASSSFNEQFF
d_call: NA
v_call: TRBV6-2/TRBV6-3

cdr3_aa: CASSPGGRSGGATDTQYF
d_call: TRBD2
v_call: TRBV5-4

cdr3_aa: CASSPGLGMGKLFF
d_call: NA
v_call: TRBV6-5

cdr3_aa: CAISDPTSGSYNEQFF
d_call: TRBD2
v_call: TRBV10-3

cdr3_aa: CASSPRLAGAWYNEQFF
d_call: TRBD2
v_call: TRBV5-5

cdr3_aa: CASSLYPAQTQRWENIQYF
d_call: NA
v_call: TRBV28

cdr3_aa: CASSIQGNSNQPQHF
d_call: TRBD1
v_call: TRBV6-6

cdr3_aa: CASSLDGAGIGSYEQYF
d_call: NA
v_call: TRBV11-3

cdr3_aa: CASSLSGGWDQPQHF
d_call: NA
v_call: TRBV5-8

cdr3_aa: CASSWGPMGAATDSPDYNEQFF
d_call: NA
v_call: TRBV5-1

cdr3_aa: CASQNRQGTYNEQFF
d_call: TRBD1
v_call: TRBV5-1

cdr3_aa: CATSRVTGNAGNTIYF
d_call: NA
v_call: TRBV15